These 23 T cell receptor beta chains originate from one sample sequenced in a study of T-cell reconstitution after alpha-beta-depleted transplantation in children. Unique molecular identifiers were built into the TCRbeta library. One entry per CDR3 protein, called by TCRdb with MiXCR from the PCR reads. The data show 600,000 to 700,000 distinct CDR3 sequences, 15% to 20% seen once. The sequencing used PBMCs from the stem cell graft donor, collected from the stem cell graft. The receptors stem from a human donor who donated a stem cell graft to a child with acute myeloid leukemia.

This clonotype has ten or more counts. The chain uses TRBV12-3 or TRBV12-4 and TRBJ1-1; possible D gene TRBD1, 6 bases. The V end lost 7 bases, the J end lost 4 bases, and 13 bases lay between the germline ends. The CDR3 has 13 residues. The CDR3, as DNA: TGTGCCAGCACCTTCAGGGGAGGCACTGAAGCTTTCTTT. Protein sequence: CASTFRGGTEAFF.

This clonotype was seen many times. The chain employs TRBV20-1 and TRBJ1-1; 8 nucleotides line up with TRBD1. Germline lookup yields CDR1 DFQATT and CDR2 SNEGSKA (reference sequence). V lost 6 bases and J lost 13; bases outside the gene matches: 19. This CDR3 is built from 14 residues. The CDR3 nucleotides are TGCAGTGCCACCGGGGGGCAGGGGGCGGGATATGGTTTCTTT. It is translated as CSATGGQGAGYGFF.

This clonotype came up a few times. This rearrangement joins TRBV6-5 to TRBJ2-2; no reliable D call. CDR1 and CDR2 (germline): MNHEY, SVGAGI. With 2 bases removed from V and 7 bases from J, the gap between germline ends came to 5 bases. The CDR3 spans 12 residues. The CDR3, as DNA: TGTGCCAGCAGTTACAATGGCGGGGAGCTGTTTTTT. It encodes CASSYNGGELFF.

This clonotype was seen a handful of times. This rearrangement joins TRBV7-8 to TRBJ1-5, with D possibly being TRBD1 (5 bases). This CDR3 has 16 residues. The V end was cut by 4 bases, the J end by 6 bases, with 19 bases between. Per germline, CDR1 SGHVS and CDR2 FQNEAQ. CDR3 residues: CASSSWAQGASQPQHF. CDR3 DNA sequence: TGTGCCAGCAGCTCCTGGGCCCAGGGCGCAAGTCAGCCCCAGCATTTT. The variable domain in full, completed from reference TRBV7-8 and TRBJ1-5, reads GAGVSQSPRYKVAKRGQDVALRCDPISGHVSLFWYQQALGQGPEFLTYFQNEAQLDKSGLPSDRFFAERPEGSVSTLKIQRTQQEDSAVYLCASSSWAQGASQPQHFGDGTRLSIL.

This clonotype was seen a handful of times. The chain carries TRBV24-1 and TRBJ1-4; D is unclear. V shed 6 bases and J shed 7 bases, with 11 bases lying between them. There are 13 residues in the CDR3. Germline loops: CDR1 KGHDR, CDR2 SFDVKD. CDR3 sequence (DNA): TGTGCCACCAGTTCGGACGGCGGTGAAAAACTGTTTTTT. Translated, it gives CATSSDGGEKLFF.

This clonotype was observed a few times. An end of the junction differs from the germline gene, which may be a read error. The chain carries TRBV7-2 and TRBJ2-5; tentatively, D is TRBD2 (5 bases). Per the germline V gene, CDR1 is SGHTA and CDR2 is FQGNSA. The CDR3 contains 15 residues. The CDR3 DNA is TGTGCCAGCAGCCAGCGGACTTCTTTTCAAGGGACCCAGTACTTC. As protein: CASSQRTSFQGTQYF.

This clonotype has only a few counts. The genes are TRBV6-5 and TRBJ2-3, with D tentatively TRBD2 (7 bases). The germline V gene encodes CDR1 MNHEY and CDR2 SVGAGI. The CDR3 has 16 amino acids. The V gene lost 4 bases and the J gene lost 2 bases, with 16 bases spanning the gap. CDR3 loop: CASSWGGAGPTDTQYF. In DNA, the CDR3 is TGTGCCAGCAGTTGGGGGGGCGCGGGGCCCACAGATACGCAGTATTTT.

This clonotype was recorded at least ten times. The chain has TRBV5-5 and TRBJ1-1; 7 nucleotides agree with TRBD1. Per the germline V gene, CDR1 is SGHKS and CDR2 is YYEKEE (reference sequence). Losses at the gene ends were 4 bases for V and 11 bases for J; bases not matched to a gene: 11. This CDR3 comprises 13 residues. The CDR3 region has the DNA TGTGCCAGCAGCCAGACAGGGACCTTGGGGGCTTTCTTT. It specifies CASSQTGTLGAFF.

This clonotype showed up many times. The chain recombines TRBV10-3 with TRBJ2-7; 9 bases are shared with TRBD1. The CDR3 has 13 amino acids. V was pared by 10 bases and J by 5 bases, with 9 bases of the junction left unmatched. Germline V gene lookup returns CDR1 ENHRY and CDR2 SYGVKD. The CDR3 region has the DNA TGTGCCACCGCGCGGACAGGGGAAAACGAGCAGTACGTC. As protein: CATARTGENEQYV.

This sequence joins TRBV27 and TRBJ2-5; tentatively, D is TRBD2 (6 bases). The CDR3 covers 15 residues. The ends were cut back, 5 bases at V and 1 base at J, with 14 bases in the middle. Germline lookup yields CDR1 MNHEY and CDR2 SMNVEV (reference sequence). CDR3 sequence (DNA): TGTGCCAGCAGTCCATCCGGGACTGTCCAAGAGACCCAGTACTTC. It is translated as CASSPSGTVQETQYF.

There are a few counts of this clonotype. The J gene is TRBJ2-7, the V gene TRBV20-1; the D gene could be TRBD1 or TRBD2 (5 bases each). CDR3 length equals 11 residues. Germline V gene lookup returns CDR1 DFQATT and CDR2 SNEGSKA (reference sequence). V lost 4 bases, J lost 11 bases, and 15 bases lay in between. The DNA of the CDR3 is TGCAGTGCTAAAACATTGGGGGAAGAGTACGTC. It codes for CSAKTLGEEYV.

In its sample, this clonotype was seen a few times. This chain links TRBV27 with TRBJ1-5, with 7 nucleotides matching TRBD1. With V trimmed by 4 bases and J by 8 bases, 5 bases remained unmatched. The CDR3 totals 13 residues. Germline CDR1 MNHEY, CDR2 SMNVEV (reference sequence). Here the CDR3 DNA reads TGTGCCAGCAGTTCGGGGACAGTGGAGCCCCAGCATTTT. Its translation: CASSSGTVEPQHF.

This clonotype was observed a few times. The V call is TRBV7-2, the J call TRBJ2-1, with 9 bases lining up with TRBD2. This CDR3 spans 13 amino acids. Germline lookup yields CDR1 SGHTA and CDR2 FQGNSA. The junction had 6 bases not matched to a gene; V was cut back by 5 bases and J by 10 bases. In nucleotides, the CDR3 is TGTGCCAGCAGCGCGGGACTAGCAGGAGAGCAGTTCTTC. Its translation: CASSAGLAGEQFF.

The genes are TRBV13 and TRBJ1-6; 8 bases map to TRBD1. J gave up 3 bases and V 0 bases, and 4 bases lay outside the gene matches. CDR1 is PRHDT, CDR2 FYEKMQ, per germline (reference sequence). CDR3 length: 17 residues. Here the CDR3 reads CASSLGAGGGYNSPLHF. CDR3 bases: TGTGCCAGCAGCTTAGGGGCAGGGGGCGGCTATAATTCACCCCTCCACTTT.

This clonotype was seen only a few times. This chain connects TRBV5-6 to TRBJ2-1; the D gene is possibly TRBD2 (6 bases). V was trimmed by 0 bases and J by 6 bases, leaving 16 bases between them. The CDR3 contains 16 residues. The germline V gene has CDR1 SGHDT and CDR2 YYEEEE. CDR3 bases: TGTGCCAGCAGCTTGGATGGCGGCGGGGTGTTCAATGAGCAGTTCTTC. Translation gives CASSLDGGGVFNEQFF.

This rearrangement joins TRBV5-1 to TRBJ2-3; D uncertain. This CDR3 is 15 amino acids long. Germline assignment: CDR1 SGHRS and CDR2 YFSETQ. Deletions cut 0 bases from V and 0 bases from J, with 8 bases between. The CDR3 reads CASSLEVPSTDTQYF. The CDR3, as DNA: TGCGCCAGCAGCTTGGAAGTCCCTAGCACAGATACGCAGTATTTT.

The chain joins TRBV7-6 to TRBJ2-5; D might be TRBD1 or TRBD2, each matching 5 bases. Germline V lookup: CDR1 SGHVS, CDR2 FNYEAQ. This CDR3 is 17 amino acids long. V shed 2 bases and J shed 2 bases, with 18 bases lying between them. DNA for the CDR3: TGTGCCAGCAGCTTATCAGGGCTGCGGAGCGGACAAGAGACCCAGTACTTC. Translated: CASSLSGLRSGQETQYF.

V gene TRBV15 combines with J gene TRBJ1-5, with D perhaps matching TRBD1 (5 bases). Germline CDR1 is LNHNV and CDR2 is YYDKDF (reference sequence). The CDR3 covers 15 residues. Between the trimmed V and J ends, which lost 0 bases and 9 bases, there was a span of 15 bases. DNA of the CDR3: TGTGCCACCAGCAGAGATAAGGGCAGGGAGGGGCCCCAGCATTTT. Protein sequence: CATSRDKGREGPQHF.

This clonotype was counted many times. This rearrangement joins TRBV6-1 to TRBJ2-3; 7 positions agree with TRBD1. The CDR3 covers 14 residues. V was clipped by 6 bases and J by 2 bases; unmatched bases: 5. Looked up from germline, CDR1 is MNHNS and CDR2 is SASEGT. The CDR3 DNA is TGTGCCAGCAGCGGACAGGTCAACACAGATACGCAGTATTTT. It specifies CASSGQVNTDTQYF.

This clonotype was detected ten times or more. This chain uses TRBV29-1 with TRBJ1-1; 7 positions agree with TRBD1. This CDR3 is 11 amino acids long. The trim removed 6 bases at V and 6 bases at J, leaving 4 bases unmatched. Germline-derived CDR1 and CDR2 are SQVTM and ANQGSEA. As DNA, the CDR3 is TGCAGCGTAGACAGGGAGGCTGAAGCTTTCTTT. This gives the protein CSVDREAEAFF.

The V call is TRBV5-1, the J call TRBJ2-1; 8 bases align to TRBD1. J gave up 4 bases and V 1 base, and 4 bases lay outside the gene matches. CDR1 is SGHRS, CDR2 YFSETQ, per germline. The CDR3 runs to 15 residues. The CDR3 region has the DNA TGCGCCAGCAGCTTGAACGGACAGGGTTACAATGAGCAGTTCTTC. This encodes CASSLNGQGYNEQFF.

Many counts were recorded for this clonotype. V and J are TRBV20-1 and TRBJ1-2; D is ambiguous. The CDR3 sequence is 13 residues long. Looked up from germline, CDR1 is DFQATT and CDR2 is SNEGSKA (reference sequence). CDR3 loop: CTPFRGINYGYTF. CDR3 DNA: TGCACGCCGTTCCGTGGGATTAACTATGGCTACACCTTC.

This clonotype was counted a few times. The chain carries TRBV10-3 and TRBJ2-7, with D possibly matching TRBD1 (5 bases). Trimming stripped 0 bases from V and 4 bases from J, with 13 bases between. Germline V gene lookup returns CDR1 ENHRY and CDR2 SYGVKD. The CDR3 runs to 15 residues. The CDR3 coding sequence is TGTGCCATCAGTGAGTCGGTCACAGGCCTTTACGAGCAGTACTTC. Its protein product is CAISESVTGLYEQYF.